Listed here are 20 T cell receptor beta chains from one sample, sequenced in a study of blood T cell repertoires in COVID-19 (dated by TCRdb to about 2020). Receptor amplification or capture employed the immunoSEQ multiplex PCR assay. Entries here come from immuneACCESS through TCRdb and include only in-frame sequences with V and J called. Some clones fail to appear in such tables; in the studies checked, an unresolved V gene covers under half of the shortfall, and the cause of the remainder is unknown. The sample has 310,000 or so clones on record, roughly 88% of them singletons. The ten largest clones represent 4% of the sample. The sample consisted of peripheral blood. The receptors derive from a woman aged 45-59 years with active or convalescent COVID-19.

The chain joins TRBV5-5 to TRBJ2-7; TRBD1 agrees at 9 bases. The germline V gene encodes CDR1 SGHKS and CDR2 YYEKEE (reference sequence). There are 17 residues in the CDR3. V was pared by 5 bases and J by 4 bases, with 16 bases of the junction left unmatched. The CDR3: CASSEGTGNAPPYEQYF. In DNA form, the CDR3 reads TGTGCCAGCAGTGAAGGGACAGGGAATGCCCCCCCTTACGAGCAGTACTTC.

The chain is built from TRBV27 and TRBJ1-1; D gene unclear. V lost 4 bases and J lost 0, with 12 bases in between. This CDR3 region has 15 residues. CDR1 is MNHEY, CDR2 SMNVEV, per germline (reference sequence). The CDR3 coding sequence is TGTGCCAGCAGTTCCATAGAGGAGTTGAACACTGAAGCTTTCTTT. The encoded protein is CASSSIEELNTEAFF.

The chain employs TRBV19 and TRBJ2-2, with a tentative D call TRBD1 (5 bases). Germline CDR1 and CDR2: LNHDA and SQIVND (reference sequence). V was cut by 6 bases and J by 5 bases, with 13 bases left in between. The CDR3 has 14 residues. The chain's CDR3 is CASRVAGNTGELFF. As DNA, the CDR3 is TGTGCCAGTAGGGTCGCAGGGAATACCGGGGAGCTGTTTTTT.

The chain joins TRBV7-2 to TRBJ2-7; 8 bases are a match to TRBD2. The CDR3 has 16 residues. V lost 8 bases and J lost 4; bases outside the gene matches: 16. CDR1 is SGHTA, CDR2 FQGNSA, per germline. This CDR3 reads CASSTRGGAGVYEQYF. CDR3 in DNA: TGTGCCAGCTCCACCAGAGGAGGAGCGGGGGTTTACGAGCAGTACTTC.

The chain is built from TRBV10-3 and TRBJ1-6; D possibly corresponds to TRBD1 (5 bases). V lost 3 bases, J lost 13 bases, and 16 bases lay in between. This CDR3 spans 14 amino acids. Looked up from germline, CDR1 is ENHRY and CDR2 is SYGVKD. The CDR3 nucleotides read TGTGCCATCAGTGACCGTCAGGGCGCGGGGCCCCTCCACTTT. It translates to CAISDRQGAGPLHF.

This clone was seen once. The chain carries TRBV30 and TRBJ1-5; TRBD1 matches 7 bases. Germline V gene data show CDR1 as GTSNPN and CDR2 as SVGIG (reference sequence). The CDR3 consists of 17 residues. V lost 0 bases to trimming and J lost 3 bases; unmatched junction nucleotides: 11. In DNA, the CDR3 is TGTGCCTGGAGTGTACCCTACTGGACAGGAGACAATCAGCCCCAGCATTTT. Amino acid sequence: CAWSVPYWTGDNQPQHF.

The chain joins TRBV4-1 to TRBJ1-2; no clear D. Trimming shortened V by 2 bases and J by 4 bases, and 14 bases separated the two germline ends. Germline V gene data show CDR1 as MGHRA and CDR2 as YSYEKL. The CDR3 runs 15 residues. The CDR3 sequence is CASSQNPTEIYGYTF. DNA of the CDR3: TGCGCCAGCAGCCAAAACCCTACCGAAATCTATGGCTACACCTTC.

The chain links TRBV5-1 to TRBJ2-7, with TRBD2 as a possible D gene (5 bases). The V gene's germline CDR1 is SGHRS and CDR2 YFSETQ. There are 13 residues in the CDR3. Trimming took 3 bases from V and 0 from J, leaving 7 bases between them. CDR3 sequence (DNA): TGCGCCAGCAGCTGGACTTCCTCCTACGAGCAGTACTTC. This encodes CASSWTSSYEQYF. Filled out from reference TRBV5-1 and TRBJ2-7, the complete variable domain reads KAGVTQTPRYLIKTRGQQVTLSCSPISGHRSVSWYQQTPGQGLQFLFEYFSETQRNKGNFPGRFSGRQFSNSRSEMNVSTLELGDSALYLCASSWTSSYEQYFGPGTRLTVT.

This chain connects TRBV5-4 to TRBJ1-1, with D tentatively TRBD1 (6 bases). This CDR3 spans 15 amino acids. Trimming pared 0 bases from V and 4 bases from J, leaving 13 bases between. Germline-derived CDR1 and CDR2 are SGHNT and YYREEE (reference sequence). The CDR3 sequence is CASSLAPDSSTEAFF. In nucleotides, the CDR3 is TGTGCCAGCAGCTTGGCCCCGGACAGCTCCACTGAAGCTTTCTTT.

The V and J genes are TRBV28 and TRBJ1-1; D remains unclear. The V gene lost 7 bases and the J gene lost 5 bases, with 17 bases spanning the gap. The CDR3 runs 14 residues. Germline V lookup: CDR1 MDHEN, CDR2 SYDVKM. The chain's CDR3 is CASTRAKRDTEAFF. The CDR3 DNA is TGTGCCAGCACGCGGGCGAAACGGGATACTGAAGCTTTCTTT. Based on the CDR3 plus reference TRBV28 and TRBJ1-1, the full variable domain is DVKVTQSSRYLVKRTGEKVFLECVQDMDHENMFWYRQDPGLGLRLIYFSYDVKMKEKGDIPEGYSVSREKKERFSLILESASTNQTSMYLCASTRAKRDTEAFFGQGTRLTVV.

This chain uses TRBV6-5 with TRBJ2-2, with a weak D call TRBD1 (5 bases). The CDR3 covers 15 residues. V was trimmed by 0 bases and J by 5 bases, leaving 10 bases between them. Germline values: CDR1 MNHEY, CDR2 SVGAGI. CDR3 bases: TGTGCCAGCAGTTACTCGACAGTAAGGACCGGGGAGCTGTTTTTT. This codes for CASSYSTVRTGELFF.

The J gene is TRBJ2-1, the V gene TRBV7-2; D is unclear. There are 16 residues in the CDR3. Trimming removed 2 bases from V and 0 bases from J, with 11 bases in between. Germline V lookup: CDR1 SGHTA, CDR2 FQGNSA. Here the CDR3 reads CASSLTAGFSYNEQFF. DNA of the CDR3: TGTGCCAGCAGCTTAACAGCTGGGTTCTCCTACAATGAGCAGTTCTTC.

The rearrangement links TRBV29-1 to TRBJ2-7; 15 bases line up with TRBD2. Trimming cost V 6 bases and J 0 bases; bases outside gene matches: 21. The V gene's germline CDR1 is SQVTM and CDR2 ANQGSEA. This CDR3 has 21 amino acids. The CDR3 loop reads CSVATGLAGGTLLKSSYEQYF. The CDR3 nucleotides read TGCAGCGTGGCTACGGGACTAGCGGGAGGCACATTACTTAAAAGCTCCTACGAGCAGTACTTC.

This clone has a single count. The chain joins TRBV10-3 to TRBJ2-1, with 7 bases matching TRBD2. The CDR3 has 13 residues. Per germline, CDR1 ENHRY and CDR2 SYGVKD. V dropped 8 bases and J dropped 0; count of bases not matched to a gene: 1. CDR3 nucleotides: TGTGCCATCGGCGGGAGCTCCTACAATGAGCAGTTCTTC. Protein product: CAIGGSSYNEQFF.

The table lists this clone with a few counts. The CDR3 loop reads CASSPTRDRGEKLFF. The CDR3 region has the DNA TGTGCCAGCAGTCCTACCCGGGACAGAGGTGAAAAACTGTTTTTT. The genes are TRBV28 and TRBJ1-4; 7 nucleotides line up with TRBD1. Losses at the gene ends were 5 bases for V and 7 bases for J; bases not matched to a gene: 10. Germline lookup yields CDR1 MDHEN and CDR2 SYDVKM. CDR3 length: 15 residues.

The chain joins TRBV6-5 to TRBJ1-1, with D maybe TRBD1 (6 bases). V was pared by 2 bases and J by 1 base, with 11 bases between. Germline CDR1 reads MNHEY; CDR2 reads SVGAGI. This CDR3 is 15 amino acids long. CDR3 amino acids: CASSYGAGANTEAFF. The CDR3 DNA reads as TGTGCCAGCAGTTACGGGGCGGGGGCGAACACTGAAGCTTTCTTT.

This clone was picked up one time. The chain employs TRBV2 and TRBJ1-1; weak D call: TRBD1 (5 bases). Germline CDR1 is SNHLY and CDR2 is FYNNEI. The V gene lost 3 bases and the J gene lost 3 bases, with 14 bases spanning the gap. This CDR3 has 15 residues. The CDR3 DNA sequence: TGTGCCAGCAGTGAGTCAGGGTCCCCCTACACTGAAGCTTTCTTT. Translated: CASSESGSPYTEAFF.

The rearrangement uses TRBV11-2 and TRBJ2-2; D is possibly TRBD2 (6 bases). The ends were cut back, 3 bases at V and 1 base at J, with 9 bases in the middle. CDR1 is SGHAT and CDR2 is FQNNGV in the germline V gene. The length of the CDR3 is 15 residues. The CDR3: CASSLGLLNTGELFF. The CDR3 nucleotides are TGTGCCAGCAGCTTGGGACTCCTGAACACCGGGGAGCTGTTTTTT.

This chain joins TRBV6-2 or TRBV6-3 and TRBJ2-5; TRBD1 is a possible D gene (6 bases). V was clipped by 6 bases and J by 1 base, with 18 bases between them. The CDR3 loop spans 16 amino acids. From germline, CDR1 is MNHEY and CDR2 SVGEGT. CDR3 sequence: CASSNRNRVLQETQYF. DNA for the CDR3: TGTGCCAGCAGCAACCGGAACAGGGTACTCCAAGAGACCCAGTACTTC.

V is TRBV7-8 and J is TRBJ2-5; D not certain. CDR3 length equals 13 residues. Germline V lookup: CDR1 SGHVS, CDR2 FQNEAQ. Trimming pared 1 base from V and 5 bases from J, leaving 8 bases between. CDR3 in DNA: TGTGCCAGCAGCTTAGGTGTGCGGGAGACCCAGTACTTC. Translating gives CASSLGVRETQYF.